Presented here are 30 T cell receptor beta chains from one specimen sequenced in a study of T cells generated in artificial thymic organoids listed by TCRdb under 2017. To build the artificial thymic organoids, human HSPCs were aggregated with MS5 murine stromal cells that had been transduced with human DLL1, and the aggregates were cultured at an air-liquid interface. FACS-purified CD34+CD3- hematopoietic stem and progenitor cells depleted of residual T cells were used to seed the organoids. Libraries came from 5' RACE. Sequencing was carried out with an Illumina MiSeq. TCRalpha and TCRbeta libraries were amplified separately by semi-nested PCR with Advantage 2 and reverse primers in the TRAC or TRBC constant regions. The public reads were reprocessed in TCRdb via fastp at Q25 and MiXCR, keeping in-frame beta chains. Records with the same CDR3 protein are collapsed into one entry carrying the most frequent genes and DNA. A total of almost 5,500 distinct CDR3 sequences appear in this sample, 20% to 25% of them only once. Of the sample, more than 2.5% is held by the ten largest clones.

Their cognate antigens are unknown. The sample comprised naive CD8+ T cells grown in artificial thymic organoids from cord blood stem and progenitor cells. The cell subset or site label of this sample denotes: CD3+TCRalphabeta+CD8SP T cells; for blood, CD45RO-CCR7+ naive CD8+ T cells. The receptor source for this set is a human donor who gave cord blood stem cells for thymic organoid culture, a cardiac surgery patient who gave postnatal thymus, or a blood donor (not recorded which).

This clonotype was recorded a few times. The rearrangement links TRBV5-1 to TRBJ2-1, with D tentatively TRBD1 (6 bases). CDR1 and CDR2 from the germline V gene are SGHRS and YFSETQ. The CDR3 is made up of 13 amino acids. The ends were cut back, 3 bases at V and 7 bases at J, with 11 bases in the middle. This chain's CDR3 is CASSWGTRNEQFF. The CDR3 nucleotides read TGCGCCAGCAGCTGGGGGACACGGAATGAGCAGTTCTTC.

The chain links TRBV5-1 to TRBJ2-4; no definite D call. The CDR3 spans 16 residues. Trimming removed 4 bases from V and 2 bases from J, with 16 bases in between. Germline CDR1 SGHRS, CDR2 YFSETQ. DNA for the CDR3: TGCGCCAGCAGCCCGGGCCTCCTCGGAACCAAAAACATTCAGTACTTC. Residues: CASSPGLLGTKNIQYF.

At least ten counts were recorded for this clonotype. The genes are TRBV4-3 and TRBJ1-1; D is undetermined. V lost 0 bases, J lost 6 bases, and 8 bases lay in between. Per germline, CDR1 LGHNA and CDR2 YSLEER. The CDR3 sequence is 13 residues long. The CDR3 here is CASSQDRVSEAFF. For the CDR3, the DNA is TGCGCCAGCAGCCAAGATAGGGTTTCTGAAGCTTTCTTT.

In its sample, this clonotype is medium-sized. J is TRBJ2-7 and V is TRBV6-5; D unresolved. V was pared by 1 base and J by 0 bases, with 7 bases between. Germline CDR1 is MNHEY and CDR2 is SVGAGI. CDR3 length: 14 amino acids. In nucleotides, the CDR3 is TGTGCCAGCAGTTACTGGTGGGACTCCTACGAGCAGTACTTC. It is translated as CASSYWWDSYEQYF.

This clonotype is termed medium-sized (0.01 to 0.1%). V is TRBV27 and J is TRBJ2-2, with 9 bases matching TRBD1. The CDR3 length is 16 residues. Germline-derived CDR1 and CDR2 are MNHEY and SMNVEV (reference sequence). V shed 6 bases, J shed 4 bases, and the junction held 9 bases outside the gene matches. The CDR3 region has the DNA TGTGCCAGCAGAGGTGGGACAGGGATCAGCACCGGGGAGCTGTTTTTT. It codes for CASRGGTGISTGELFF.

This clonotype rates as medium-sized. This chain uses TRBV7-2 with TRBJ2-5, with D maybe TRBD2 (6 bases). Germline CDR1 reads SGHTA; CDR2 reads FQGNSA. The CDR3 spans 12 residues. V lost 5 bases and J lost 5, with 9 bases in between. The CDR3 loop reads CASSPRGETQYF. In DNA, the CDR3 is TGTGCCAGCAGCCCCCGGGGGGAGACCCAGTACTTC.

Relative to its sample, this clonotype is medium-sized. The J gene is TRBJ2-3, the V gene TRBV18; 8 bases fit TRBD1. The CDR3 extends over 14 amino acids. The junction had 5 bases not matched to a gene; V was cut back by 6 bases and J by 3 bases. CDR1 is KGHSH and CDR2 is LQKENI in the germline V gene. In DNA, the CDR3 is TGTGCCAGCTCGCCCAGGGGGCGGACAGATACGCAGTATTTT. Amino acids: CASSPRGRTDTQYF.

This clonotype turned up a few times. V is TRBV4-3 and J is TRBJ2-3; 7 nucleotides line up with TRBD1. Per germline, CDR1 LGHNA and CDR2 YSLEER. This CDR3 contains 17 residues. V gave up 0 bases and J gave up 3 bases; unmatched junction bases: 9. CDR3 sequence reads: CASSQESGRGITDTQYF. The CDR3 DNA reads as TGCGCCAGCAGCCAAGAAAGCGGCAGGGGGATTACAGATACGCAGTATTTT.

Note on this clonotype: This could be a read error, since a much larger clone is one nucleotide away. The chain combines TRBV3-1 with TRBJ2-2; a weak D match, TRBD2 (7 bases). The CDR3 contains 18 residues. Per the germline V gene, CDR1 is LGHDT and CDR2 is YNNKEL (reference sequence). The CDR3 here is CAGSQDLAGALHTGELFF. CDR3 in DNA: TGTGCCGGCAGCCAAGATCTGGCGGGGGCGTTGCACACCGGGGAGCTGTTTTTT.

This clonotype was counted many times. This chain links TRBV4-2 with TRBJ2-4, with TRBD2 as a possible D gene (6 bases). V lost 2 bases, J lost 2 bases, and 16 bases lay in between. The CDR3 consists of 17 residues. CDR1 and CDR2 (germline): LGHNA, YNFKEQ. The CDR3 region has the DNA TGTGCCAGCAGCCAATCGACCCAGGCGGGGACCAAAAACATTCAGTACTTC. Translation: CASSQSTQAGTKNIQYF.

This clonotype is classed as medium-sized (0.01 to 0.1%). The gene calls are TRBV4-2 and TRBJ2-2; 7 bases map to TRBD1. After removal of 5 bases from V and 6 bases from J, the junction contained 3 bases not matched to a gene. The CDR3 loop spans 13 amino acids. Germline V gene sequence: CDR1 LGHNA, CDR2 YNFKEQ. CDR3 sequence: CASSSGQAGELFF. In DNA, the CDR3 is TGTGCCAGCAGCTCCGGACAGGCCGGGGAGCTGTTTTTT.

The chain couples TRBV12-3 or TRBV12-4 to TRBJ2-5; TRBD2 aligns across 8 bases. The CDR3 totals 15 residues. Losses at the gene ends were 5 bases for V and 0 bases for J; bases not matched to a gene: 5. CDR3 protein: CASSHRLAHQETQYF. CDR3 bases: TGTGCCAGCAGTCACCGACTAGCGCACCAAGAGACCCAGTACTTC.

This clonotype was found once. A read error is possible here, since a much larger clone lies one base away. Here the CDR3 reads CAGKTGTVSYNEQFF. CDR3 sequence (DNA): TGCGCCGGCAAAACCGGGACAGTCTCCTACAATGAGCAGTTCTTC. The J gene is TRBJ2-1, the V gene TRBV5-1; 7 nucleotides agree with TRBD1. The junction had 10 bases not matched to a gene; V was cut back by 10 bases and J by 0 bases. Germline assignment: CDR1 SGHRS and CDR2 YFSETQ. The length of the CDR3 is 15 residues.

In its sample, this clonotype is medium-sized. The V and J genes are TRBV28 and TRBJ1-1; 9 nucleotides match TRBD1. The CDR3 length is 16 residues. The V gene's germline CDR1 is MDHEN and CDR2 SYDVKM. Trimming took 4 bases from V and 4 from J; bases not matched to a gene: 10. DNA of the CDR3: TGTGCCAGCAGTTCCCCCCGGACAGGGGCGGGCACTGAAGCTTTCTTT. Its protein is CASSSPRTGAGTEAFF.

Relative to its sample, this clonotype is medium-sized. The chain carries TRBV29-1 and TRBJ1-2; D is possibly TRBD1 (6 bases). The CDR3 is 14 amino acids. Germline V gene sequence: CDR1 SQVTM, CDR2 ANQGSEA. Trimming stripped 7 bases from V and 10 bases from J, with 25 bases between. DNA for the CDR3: TGCAGCGGCTGGACCTCCAGGGGCATGGATGACTACACCTTC. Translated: CSGWTSRGMDDYTF.

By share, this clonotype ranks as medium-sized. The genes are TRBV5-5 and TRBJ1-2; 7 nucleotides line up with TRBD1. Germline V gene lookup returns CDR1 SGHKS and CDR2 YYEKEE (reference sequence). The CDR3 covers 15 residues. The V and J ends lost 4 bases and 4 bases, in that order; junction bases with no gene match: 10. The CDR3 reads CASSRGTAYLYGYTF. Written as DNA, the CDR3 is TGTGCCAGCAGCCGCGGGACAGCCTATCTCTATGGCTACACCTTC. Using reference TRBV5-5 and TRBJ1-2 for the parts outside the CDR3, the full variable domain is DAGVTQSPTHLIKTRGQQVTLRCSPISGHKSVSWYQQVLGQGPQFIFQYYEKEERGRGNFPDRFSARQFPNYSSELNVNALLLGDSALYLCASSRGTAYLYGYTFGSGTRLTVV.

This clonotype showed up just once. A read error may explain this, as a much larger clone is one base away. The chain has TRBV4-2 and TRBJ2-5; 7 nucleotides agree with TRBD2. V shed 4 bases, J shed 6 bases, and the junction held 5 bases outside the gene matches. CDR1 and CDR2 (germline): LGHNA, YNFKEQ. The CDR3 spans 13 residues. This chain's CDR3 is CASSRGGRKTQYF. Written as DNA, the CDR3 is TGTGCCAGCAGCCGGGGGGGGAGGAAGACCCAGTACTTC.

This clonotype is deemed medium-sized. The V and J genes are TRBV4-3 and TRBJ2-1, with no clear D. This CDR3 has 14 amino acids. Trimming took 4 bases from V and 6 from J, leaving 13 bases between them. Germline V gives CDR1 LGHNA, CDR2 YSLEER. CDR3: CASSLARMCNEQFF. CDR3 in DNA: TGCGCCAGCAGCCTAGCTAGAATGTGCAATGAGCAGTTCTTC.

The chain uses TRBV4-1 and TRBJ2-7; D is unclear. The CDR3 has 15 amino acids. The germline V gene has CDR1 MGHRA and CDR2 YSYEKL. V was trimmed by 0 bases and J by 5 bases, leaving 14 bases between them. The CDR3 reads CASSQDGDPRNEQYF. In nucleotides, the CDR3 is TGCGCCAGCAGCCAAGATGGAGACCCTCGGAACGAGCAGTACTTC.

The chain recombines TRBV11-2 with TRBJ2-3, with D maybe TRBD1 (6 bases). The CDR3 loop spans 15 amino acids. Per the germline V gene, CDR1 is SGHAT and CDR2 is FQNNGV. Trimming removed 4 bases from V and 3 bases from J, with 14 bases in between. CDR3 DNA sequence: TGTGCCAGCAGCTGGCAGGGGTTCGTTACAGATACGCAGTATTTT. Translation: CASSWQGFVTDTQYF.

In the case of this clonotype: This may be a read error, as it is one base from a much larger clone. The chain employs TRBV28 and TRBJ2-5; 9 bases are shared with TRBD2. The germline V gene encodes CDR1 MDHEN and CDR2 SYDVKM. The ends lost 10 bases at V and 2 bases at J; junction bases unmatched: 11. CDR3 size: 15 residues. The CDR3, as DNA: TGTGCCAACAGCTGTCTAGCGGGAAGGCAAGAGACCCAGTACTTC. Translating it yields CANSCLAGRQETQYF.

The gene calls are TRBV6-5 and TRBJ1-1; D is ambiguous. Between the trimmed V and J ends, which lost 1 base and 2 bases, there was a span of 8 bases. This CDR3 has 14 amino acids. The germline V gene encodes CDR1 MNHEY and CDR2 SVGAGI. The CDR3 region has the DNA TGTGCCAGCAGTTACTGTCGGGGTAACACTGAAGCTTTCTTT. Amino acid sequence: CASSYCRGNTEAFF.

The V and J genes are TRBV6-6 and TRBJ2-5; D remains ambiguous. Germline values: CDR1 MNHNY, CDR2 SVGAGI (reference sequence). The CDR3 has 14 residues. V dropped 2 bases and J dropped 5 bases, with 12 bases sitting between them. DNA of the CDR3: TGTGCCAGCAGTTACCAGTACATGGGGGAGACCCAGTACTTC. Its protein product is CASSYQYMGETQYF.

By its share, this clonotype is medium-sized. DNA for the CDR3: TGTGCCAGCAGTACCGGGACAGGGCAGGAGACCCAGTACTTC. This codes for CASSTGTGQETQYF. The rearrangement uses TRBV6-5 and TRBJ2-5; 9 nucleotides match TRBD1. Germline CDR1 reads MNHEY; CDR2 reads SVGAGI. The ends lost 5 bases at V and 5 bases at J; junction bases unmatched: 6. There are 14 residues in the CDR3.

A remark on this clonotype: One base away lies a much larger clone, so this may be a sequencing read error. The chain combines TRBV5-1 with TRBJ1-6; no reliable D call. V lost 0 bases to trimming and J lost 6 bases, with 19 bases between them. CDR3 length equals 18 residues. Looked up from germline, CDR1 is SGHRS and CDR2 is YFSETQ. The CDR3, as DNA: TGCGCCAGCAGCTTGGAACCCCGACTGTCGCCTGGTAATTCACCCCTCCACTTT. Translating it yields CASSLEPRLSPGNSPLHF.

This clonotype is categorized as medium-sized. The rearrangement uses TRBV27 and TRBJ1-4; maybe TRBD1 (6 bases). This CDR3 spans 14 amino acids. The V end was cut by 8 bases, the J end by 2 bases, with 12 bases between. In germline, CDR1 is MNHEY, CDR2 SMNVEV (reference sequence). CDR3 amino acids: CASRRGATNEKLFF. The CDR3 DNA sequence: TGTGCCAGCCGTCGGGGGGCGACTAATGAAAAACTGTTTTTT.

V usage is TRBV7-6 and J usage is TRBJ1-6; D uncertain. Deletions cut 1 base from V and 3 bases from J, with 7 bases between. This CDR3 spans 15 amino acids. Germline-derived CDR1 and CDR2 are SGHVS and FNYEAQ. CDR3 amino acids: CASSLEGGYNSPLHF. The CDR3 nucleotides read TGTGCCAGCAGCTTAGAAGGCGGCTATAATTCACCCCTCCACTTT.

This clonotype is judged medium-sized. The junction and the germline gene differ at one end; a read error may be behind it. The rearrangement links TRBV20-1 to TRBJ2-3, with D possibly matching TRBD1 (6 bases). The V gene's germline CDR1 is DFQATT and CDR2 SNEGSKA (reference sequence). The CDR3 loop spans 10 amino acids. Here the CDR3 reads CSARTVTQYF. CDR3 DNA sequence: TGCAGTGCTCGGACAGTTACGCAGTATTTT.

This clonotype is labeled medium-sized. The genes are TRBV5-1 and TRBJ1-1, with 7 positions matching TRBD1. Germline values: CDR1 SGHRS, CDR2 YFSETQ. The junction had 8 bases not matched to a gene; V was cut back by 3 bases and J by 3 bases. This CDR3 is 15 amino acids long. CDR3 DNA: TGCGCCAGCAGCTCCAGGGGGAGGAAGGACACTGAAGCTTTCTTT. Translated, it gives CASSSRGRKDTEAFF.

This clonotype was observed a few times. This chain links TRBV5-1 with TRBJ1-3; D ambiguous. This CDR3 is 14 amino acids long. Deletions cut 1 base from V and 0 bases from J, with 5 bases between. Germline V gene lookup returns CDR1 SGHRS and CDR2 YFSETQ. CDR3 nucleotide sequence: TGCGCCAGCAGCTTGTATGACTCTGGAAACACCATATATTTT. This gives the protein CASSLYDSGNTIYF.